A single sample gave rise to the 29 T cell receptor beta chains below, sequenced in a study of CD8 T cells in ankylosing spondylitis. Study results and caveats: Characteristic, it appeared, of ankylosing spondylitis blood was a TCR beta motif of fewer than 10 highly homologous variants.

TCRdb called the 5' RACE reads again in MiXCR, with one record for every CDR3 protein. Here the sample spans 800,000 to 900,000 distinct CDR3 sequences, approximately 12% being singletons. Antigen specificity for these receptors is unknown. The sequencing input was blood, either unsorted or a sorted T cell fraction (not recorded which). The receptor set was obtained from a male donor with ankylosing spondylitis.

The V call is TRBV29-1, the J call TRBJ1-1, with a weak D call TRBD1 (5 bases). The CDR3 has 14 residues. CDR1 SQVTM and CDR2 ANQGSEA come from the germline V gene. V lost 7 bases and J 4 bases, leaving 19 bases between the germline ends. CDR3 protein: CSAQEKGTGTEAFF. CDR3 DNA: TGCAGCGCCCAAGAAAAGGGGACGGGCACTGAAGCTTTCTTT.

This clonotype was recorded a few times. The chain joins TRBV7-6 to TRBJ2-5; the match to TRBD1 covers 10 bases. CDR3 length equals 16 residues. The germline V gene has CDR1 SGHVS and CDR2 FNYEAQ. V dropped 6 bases and J dropped 0; count of bases not matched to a gene: 7. CDR3 sequence reads: CASRQGQGGHQETQYF. CDR3 in DNA: TGTGCCAGCAGACAAGGACAGGGGGGGCACCAAGAGACCCAGTACTTC.

At least ten counts were recorded for this clonotype. The V gene is TRBV5-1, the J gene TRBJ2-7; tentative D call: TRBD2 (5 bases). Germline V gene data show CDR1 as SGHRS and CDR2 as YFSETQ. CDR3 length equals 14 residues. Trimming shortened V by 0 bases and J by 1 base, and 8 bases separated the two germline ends. The CDR3 DNA follows: TGCGCCAGCAGCTTGGGCCCGGGATCCTACGAGCAGTACTTC. Its protein is CASSLGPGSYEQYF. Complete variable domain (other parts from reference TRBV5-1 and TRBJ2-7): KAGVTQTPRYLIKTRGQQVTLSCSPISGHRSVSWYQQTPGQGLQFLFEYFSETQRNKGNFPGRFSGRQFSNSRSEMNVSTLELGDSALYLCASSLGPGSYEQYFGPGTRLTVT.

At least ten counts were recorded for this clonotype. The CDR3, as DNA: TGCAGTGCCTTGTACAATGAGCAGTTCTTC. Translation: CSALYNEQFF. The rearrangement links TRBV20-1 to TRBJ2-1; D uncertain. The CDR3 loop spans 10 amino acids. Trimming cost V 6 bases and J 4 bases, with 4 bases left between them. CDR1 is DFQATT and CDR2 is SNEGSKA in the germline V gene (reference sequence).

The genes are TRBV2 and TRBJ2-5; perhaps D is TRBD1 or TRBD2 (5 bases each). Per germline, CDR1 SNHLY and CDR2 FYNNEI. The CDR3 consists of 12 residues. The V end was cut by 8 bases, the J end by 5 bases, with 12 bases between. The CDR3 nucleotides read TGTGCCAGCTTTTTGGGACGGGAGACCCAGTACTTC. It translates to CASFLGRETQYF.

This clonotype was recorded many times. The chain carries TRBV20-1 and TRBJ2-7, with D maybe TRBD2 (6 bases). Trimming stripped 0 bases from V and 7 bases from J, with 13 bases between. The V gene's germline CDR1 is DFQATT and CDR2 SNEGSKA (reference sequence). This CDR3 has 13 residues. The CDR3 coding sequence is TGCAGTGCTAGAGATCCCGGGGGTTCGGAGCAGTACTTC. This encodes CSARDPGGSEQYF.

This clonotype was detected only a few times. The rearrangement links TRBV6-1 to TRBJ2-7; 8 bases align to TRBD1. This CDR3 comprises 15 residues. CDR1 and CDR2 (germline): MNHNS, SASEGT. V lost 7 bases, J lost 3 bases, and 11 bases stayed unmatched. CDR3 nucleotides: TGTGCCAGCACCGAACCCTCCGGGACAGGCTACGAGCAGTACTTC. It is translated as CASTEPSGTGYEQYF.

The chain couples TRBV5-1 to TRBJ2-1; 9 bases map to TRBD2. This CDR3 has 14 residues. The germline gives CDR1 SGHRS, CDR2 YFSETQ. Trimming removed 6 bases from V and 5 bases from J; junction bases left unmatched: 6. The CDR3 nucleotides are TGCGCCAGCACCCTAGCGGGGTGGAACAATGAGCAGTTCTTC. The encoded protein is CASTLAGWNNEQFF.

V and J are TRBV20-1 and TRBJ2-1; 12 bases fit TRBD2. From germline, CDR1 is DFQATT and CDR2 SNEGSKA (reference sequence). The junction had 10 bases not matched to a gene; V was cut back by 3 bases and J by 7 bases. There are 16 residues in the CDR3. The CDR3 sequence: CSARSPLAGGVNEQFF. The CDR3 DNA follows: TGCAGTGCTAGGAGCCCCCTAGCGGGAGGGGTGAATGAGCAGTTCTTC.

There are a few counts of this clonotype. This rearrangement joins TRBV5-4 to TRBJ1-2; a weak D match, TRBD1 (5 bases). CDR3 size: 15 residues. CDR1 is SGHNT, CDR2 YYREEE, per germline (reference sequence). V was shortened by 4 bases and J by 4 bases, with 17 bases between the two germline ends. The CDR3 DNA reads TGTGCCAGCAGCCCGGACCTAGGGGTATCCTATGGCTACACCTTC. Translating it yields CASSPDLGVSYGYTF.

The J gene is TRBJ2-1, the V gene TRBV20-1; D remains unclear. The CDR3 totals 12 residues. Germline lookup yields CDR1 DFQATT and CDR2 SNEGSKA (reference sequence). Trimming took off 2 bases at V and 5 bases at J, with 7 bases between the two ends. The CDR3 DNA reads as TGCAGTGCTAGAATCAGAAACAATGAGCAGTTCTTC. This sequence encodes CSARIRNNEQFF.

This clonotype was counted between two and nine times. The V gene is TRBV10-3, the J gene TRBJ2-1; D perhaps matches TRBD1 (6 bases). V was shortened by 3 bases and J by 8 bases, with 8 bases between the two germline ends. Germline V gene sequence: CDR1 ENHRY, CDR2 SYGVKD. The CDR3 runs 12 residues. The CDR3 bases are TGTGCCATCAGTGATACAGGGCATGAGCAGTTCTTC. It translates to CAISDTGHEQFF.

In this sample, this clonotype turned up a few times. The chain carries TRBV20-1 and TRBJ2-7; D is unclear. The CDR3 runs to 12 residues. The germline V and J ends were trimmed by 0 bases and 6 bases, with 9 bases remaining between them. CDR1 DFQATT and CDR2 SNEGSKA come from the germline V gene (reference sequence). Here the CDR3 DNA reads TGCAGTGCTAGAGATCCCGCTAGCGAGCAGTACTTC. This gives the protein CSARDPASEQYF.

This clonotype was counted ten times or more. The rearrangement links TRBV28 to TRBJ1-4, with 8 bases fitting TRBD1. Germline V gene sequence: CDR1 MDHEN, CDR2 SYDVKM. This CDR3 spans 13 amino acids. Losses at the gene ends were 5 bases for V and 11 bases for J; bases not matched to a gene: 7. The CDR3 nucleotides read TGTGCCAGCAGTCCGGACAGGGCGTTTAAACTGTTTTTT. Its protein product is CASSPDRAFKLFF. Combining the CDR3 with reference TRBV28 and TRBJ1-4 gives the whole variable domain DVKVTQSSRYLVKRTGEKVFLECVQDMDHENMFWYRQDPGLGLRLIYFSYDVKMKEKGDIPEGYSVSREKKERFSLILESASTNQTSMYLCASSPDRAFKLFFGSGTQLSVL.

In its sample, this clonotype was seen a few times. V is TRBV2 and J is TRBJ1-5; D not certain. This CDR3 is 18 amino acids long. V lost 2 bases to trimming and J lost 2 bases, with 19 bases between them. Germline lookup yields CDR1 SNHLY and CDR2 FYNNEI. The DNA for the CDR3 is TGTGCCAGCAGTGAAAGGCCTCAGAGTGTTTTGGGCAATCAGCCCCAGCATTTT. Residues: CASSERPQSVLGNQPQHF.

This clonotype showed up just a few times. This chain connects TRBV7-2 to TRBJ1-5; D not resolved. Germline CDR1 reads SGHTA; CDR2 reads FQGNSA. The CDR3 is made up of 13 amino acids. V was cut by 5 bases and J by 0 bases, with 5 bases left in between. CDR3 amino acids: CASSINSNQPQHF. CDR3 DNA sequence: TGTGCCAGCAGCATAAATAGCAATCAGCCCCAGCATTTT. Together with reference TRBV7-2 and TRBJ1-5, the CDR3 gives the full variable domain: GAGVSQSPSNKVTEKGKDVELRCDPISGHTALYWYRQSLGQGLEFLIYFQGNSAPDKSGLPSDRFSAERTGGSVSTLTIQRTQQEDSAVYLCASSINSNQPQHFGDGTRLSIL.

V gene TRBV4-1 combines with J gene TRBJ2-7; 7 bases are shared with TRBD2. CDR1 MGHRA and CDR2 YSYEKL come from the germline V gene. The CDR3 loop spans 16 amino acids. The junction had 8 bases not matched to a gene; V was cut back by 0 bases and J by 3 bases. The DNA of the CDR3 is TGCGCCAGCAGCCAAGATACAGCGGGGAGTGTCTACGAGCAGTACTTC. Translated, it gives CASSQDTAGSVYEQYF.

This clonotype showed up many times. The chain uses TRBV29-1 and TRBJ1-1; D is ambiguous. With 1 base removed from V and 4 bases from J, the gap between germline ends came to 16 bases. Germline V gene sequence: CDR1 SQVTM, CDR2 ANQGSEA. The CDR3 has 15 residues. The CDR3 DNA is TGCAGCGTTGAAGTAACCTACGTTATGGGCACTGAAGCTTTCTTT. Encoded protein: CSVEVTYVMGTEAFF.

This clonotype has at least ten counts. The rearrangement links TRBV20-1 to TRBJ2-1, with 7 bases lining up with TRBD2. The CDR3 covers 14 residues. Trimming removed 6 bases from V and 9 bases from J; junction bases left unmatched: 14. CDR1 is DFQATT, CDR2 SNEGSKA, per germline (reference sequence). CDR3 bases: TGCAGTGCCAAGCACAGCGGGAAGCTTGCTGAGCAGTTCTTC. Translation: CSAKHSGKLAEQFF.

In its sample, this clonotype was seen many times. The chain uses TRBV7-2 and TRBJ2-7; D gene ambiguous. Germline V gene sequence: CDR1 SGHTA, CDR2 FQGNSA. Deletions cut 11 bases from V and 0 bases from J, with 11 bases between. This CDR3 is built from 12 residues. CDR3 region: CASSVSSYEQYF. DNA of the CDR3: TGTGCCTCGAGCGTTAGCTCCTACGAGCAGTACTTC.

This clonotype was counted only a few times. The chain recombines TRBV6-5 with TRBJ1-1; D is undetermined. Trimming pared 6 bases from V and 3 bases from J, leaving 14 bases between. This CDR3 contains 14 residues. From germline, CDR1 is MNHEY and CDR2 SVGAGI. The CDR3 is CASRRARRDTEAFF. In DNA form, the CDR3 reads TGTGCCAGCAGGAGGGCGCGGCGGGACACTGAAGCTTTCTTT.

This chain joins TRBV12-3 or TRBV12-4 and TRBJ2-1; 10 bases are shared with TRBD2. The junction had 9 bases not matched to a gene; V was cut back by 4 bases and J by 0 bases. The CDR3 runs to 18 residues. This chain's CDR3 is CASSSSSGGHSSYNEQFF. The CDR3 region has the DNA TGTGCCAGCAGTTCGAGTAGCGGGGGGCATAGCTCCTACAATGAGCAGTTCTTC.

This clonotype was counted between two and nine times. The chain carries TRBV10-2 and TRBJ2-7, with 13 bases lining up with TRBD2. The CDR3 totals 16 residues. V lost 5 bases and J lost 1; bases outside the gene matches: 5. Germline CDR1 is WSHSY and CDR2 is SAAADI. CDR3 region: CASSKGLAGVSYEQYF. For the CDR3, the DNA is TGCGCCAGCAGTAAAGGACTAGCGGGAGTATCCTACGAGCAGTACTTC.

Only a few counts were recorded for this clonotype. The CDR3 is CASKRGSGNTIYF. The CDR3 region has the DNA TGTGCCAGCAAAAGGGGCTCTGGAAACACCATATATTTT. The rearrangement links TRBV12-3 or TRBV12-4 to TRBJ1-3, with D perhaps matching TRBD1 (5 bases). V was clipped by 7 bases and J by 0 bases, with 7 bases between them. CDR3 length: 13 residues.

This chain uses TRBV9 with TRBJ2-7; unclear D gene. CDR3 length: 17 amino acids. CDR1 and CDR2 (germline): SGDLS, YYNGEE. The V end was cut by 0 bases, the J end by 0 bases, with 16 bases between. CDR3 sequence (DNA): TGTGCCAGCAGCGTAGGGGCATCCGACGCCCACTCCTACGAGCAGTACTTC. Translating gives CASSVGASDAHSYEQYF. Supplemented by reference TRBV9 and TRBJ2-7, the full variable domain reads DSGVTQTPKHLITATGQRVTLRCSPRSGDLSVYWYQQSLDQGLQFLIQYYNGEERAKGNILERFSAQQFPDLHSELNLSSLELGDSALYFCASSVGASDAHSYEQYFGPGTRLTVT.

The chain recombines TRBV11-2 with TRBJ2-1, with a weak D call TRBD1 (5 bases). In germline, CDR1 is SGHAT, CDR2 FQNNGV. The CDR3 is 17 amino acids. V was cut by 7 bases and J by 3 bases, with 22 bases left in between. CDR3 bases: TGTGCCAGCATCAACGAGATAGGGGAAGGGGACTACAATGAGCAGTTCTTC. Its protein is CASINEIGEGDYNEQFF. Combining the CDR3 with reference TRBV11-2 and TRBJ2-1 gives the whole variable domain EAGVAQSPRYKIIEKRQSVAFWCNPISGHATLYWYQQILGQGPKLLIQFQNNGVVDDSQLPKDRFSAERLKGVDSTLKIQPAKLEDSAVYLCASINEIGEGDYNEQFFGPGTRLTVL.

V and J are TRBV6-2 or TRBV6-3 and TRBJ2-5, with 8 bases identical to TRBD1. The germline gives CDR1 MNHEY, CDR2 SVGEGT. CDR3 length equals 16 residues. V shed 2 bases and J 5 bases; nucleotides not matched to a gene: 10. As DNA, the CDR3 is TGTGCCAGCAGTTACGGGATAGGGACAGGCGGTGAGACCCAGTACTTC. It codes for CASSYGIGTGGETQYF.

This clonotype was counted many times. The rearrangement joins TRBV7-6 to TRBJ1-2, with 8 bases lining up with TRBD1. Trimming took 5 bases from V and 8 from J; bases not matched to a gene: 10. The CDR3 is 14 amino acids. Germline V gives CDR1 SGHVS, CDR2 FNYEAQ. The DNA of the CDR3 is TGTGCCAGCAGCCCCAACAGGGGGTCGGGAGGCTACACCTTC. This sequence encodes CASSPNRGSGGYTF.

This clonotype was recorded at least ten times. The gene calls are TRBV20-1 and TRBJ1-5, with D unresolved. The CDR3 totals 16 residues. Germline values: CDR1 DFQATT, CDR2 SNEGSKA (reference sequence). V shed 1 base and J shed 0 bases, with 13 bases lying between them. CDR3 DNA: TGCAGTGCTAGAGGGGGTTCGAGCGGTAGCAATCAGCCCCAGCATTTT. Its protein is CSARGGSSGSNQPQHF.